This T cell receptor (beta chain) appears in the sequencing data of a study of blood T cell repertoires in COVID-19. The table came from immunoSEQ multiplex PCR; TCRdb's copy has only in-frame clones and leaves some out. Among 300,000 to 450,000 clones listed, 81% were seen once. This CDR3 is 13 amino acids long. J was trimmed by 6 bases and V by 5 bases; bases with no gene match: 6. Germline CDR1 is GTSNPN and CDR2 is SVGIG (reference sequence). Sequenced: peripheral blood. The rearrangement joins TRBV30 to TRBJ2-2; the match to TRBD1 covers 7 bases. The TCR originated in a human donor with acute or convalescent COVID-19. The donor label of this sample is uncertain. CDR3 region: CAWPARGSGELFF. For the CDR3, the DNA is TGTGCCTGGCCGGCCAGGGGGTCCGGGGAGCTGTTTTTT.